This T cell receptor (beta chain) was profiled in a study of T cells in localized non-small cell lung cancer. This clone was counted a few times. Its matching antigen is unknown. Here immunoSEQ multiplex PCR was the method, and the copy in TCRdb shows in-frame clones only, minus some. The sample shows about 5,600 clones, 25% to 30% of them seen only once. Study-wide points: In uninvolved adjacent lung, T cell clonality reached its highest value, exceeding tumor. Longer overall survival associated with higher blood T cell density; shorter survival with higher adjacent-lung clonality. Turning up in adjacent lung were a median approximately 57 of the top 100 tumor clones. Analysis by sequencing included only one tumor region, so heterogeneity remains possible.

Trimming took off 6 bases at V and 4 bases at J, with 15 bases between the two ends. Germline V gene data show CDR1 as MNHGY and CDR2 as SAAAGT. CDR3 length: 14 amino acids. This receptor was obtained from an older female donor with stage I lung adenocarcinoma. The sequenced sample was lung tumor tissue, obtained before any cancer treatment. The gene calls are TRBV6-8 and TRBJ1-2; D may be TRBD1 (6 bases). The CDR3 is CASSFRGAGYGYTF. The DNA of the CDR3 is TGTGCCAGCAGCTTTAGGGGGGCGGGCTATGGCTACACCTTC.